Below, 31 T cell receptor beta chains from the same sample are listed, as sequenced in a study of shared clonotypes between healthy human individuals. Produced via immunoSEQ multiplex PCR; TCRdb's table is partial and in-frame only. The sample consists of about half a million clones, over 60% of them appearing once. Sequencing was done on a sample of PBMCs. The source is a woman between 35 and 50 years old in good health. Some clones in this sample may be carry-over from other donors' samples.

A remark on this clone: It is likely a read error: a sequence one base away is far more abundant. Additional DNA sequences in this sample encode the identical CDR3. The V gene is TRBV10-1, the J gene TRBJ1-2; D is unclear. Germline V lookup: CDR1 WNHNN, CDR2 SYGVQD (reference sequence). The CDR3 has 17 residues. V was clipped by 0 bases and J by 5 bases, with 19 bases between them. CDR3 DNA sequence: TGCGCCAGCAGTGAGTCTGGGCCGGGGAGGCGTGGATATGGCTACACCTTC. It is translated as CASSESGPGRRGYGYTF.

A few counts support this clone. The chain combines TRBV28 with TRBJ1-5; D is undetermined. V lost 5 bases and J lost 7, with 24 bases in between. CDR1 and CDR2 from the germline V gene are MDHEN and SYDVKM. The CDR3 loop spans 17 amino acids. CDR3 DNA: TGTGCCAGCAGTCCCCCGTTGGGCCAATCAAGTAAGCAGCCCCAGCATTTT. Its translation is CASSPPLGQSSKQPQHF.

The CDR3 region has the DNA TGTGCCAGTAGTATCCAGGTTCAAGAGACCCAGTACTTC. This translates into CASSIQVQETQYF. The chain links TRBV19 to TRBJ2-5, with D unclear. CDR3 length equals 13 residues. In germline, CDR1 is LNHDA, CDR2 SQIVND (reference sequence). With 3 bases removed from V and 2 bases from J, the gap between germline ends came to 7 bases.

Only a few counts were recorded for this clone. The CDR3 DNA is TGTGCCAGCAGCGGGACAGCGAACACCGGGGAGCTGTTTTTT. The encoded protein is CASSGTANTGELFF. The chain couples TRBV11-3 to TRBJ2-2; 7 bases map to TRBD1. This CDR3 is 14 amino acids long. The germline V gene has CDR1 SGHNT and CDR2 YENEEA. The J segment lost 0 bases and the V segment lost 5 bases, leaving 0 bases of the junction unmatched.

The chain employs TRBV6-5 and TRBJ1-3; TRBD1 might be the D (5 bases). V lost 0 bases to trimming and J lost 0 bases, with 9 bases between them. Germline assignment: CDR1 MNHEY and CDR2 SVGAGI. CDR3 size: 16 residues. The CDR3 DNA follows: TGTGCCAGCAGTTACTCGGGGGTAGCCTCTGGAAACACCATATATTTT. Translating gives CASSYSGVASGNTIYF.

Concerning this clone itself: Mismatch with germline at one junction end may stem from a read error. The V and J genes are TRBV6-1 and TRBJ2-1; 8 nucleotides match TRBD2. Per the germline V gene, CDR1 is MNHNS and CDR2 is SASEGT. The CDR3 loop spans 16 amino acids. For the CDR3, the DNA is TGCGCCAGCAGTGAGTCAGCTAGCGGGTCCTACAATGAGCAGTTCTTC. It specifies CASSESASGSYNEQFF.

The J gene is TRBJ2-7, the V gene TRBV4-1; the match to TRBD2 covers 8 bases. After removal of 0 bases from V and 3 bases from J, the junction contained 7 bases not matched to a gene. Germline V gives CDR1 MGHRA, CDR2 YSYEKL. The CDR3 has 16 amino acids. The CDR3 coding sequence is TGCGCCAGCAGCCAAGAAGGAACTAGCGGAGTCTACGAGCAGTACTTC. It codes for CASSQEGTSGVYEQYF.

As regards this clone: Only one base separates this from a far larger clonotype, so it likely reflects a read error. V and J are TRBV7-2 and TRBJ1-4; tentative D call: TRBD1 (5 bases). This CDR3 is built from 13 residues. The germline CDR1 and CDR2 sequences are SGHTA and FQGNSA. The CDR3 DNA reads as TGTGCCAGCAGTAGGGACGGTAATGAAGAACTGTTTTTT. As protein: CASSRDGNEELFF.

The rearrangement uses TRBV19 and TRBJ2-2; D is unresolved. The CDR3 is 12 amino acids. The germline V and J ends were trimmed by 4 bases and 5 bases, with 5 bases remaining between them. Germline V CDR1 and CDR2: LNHDA, SQIVND (reference sequence). Here the CDR3 reads CASSTPTGELFF. CDR3 in DNA: TGTGCCAGTAGTACCCCTACCGGGGAGCTGTTTTTT.

The chain uses TRBV11-1 and TRBJ1-2, with 8 bases aligning to TRBD1. The germline CDR1 and CDR2 sequences are SGHAT and FQDESV (reference sequence). The CDR3 runs 16 residues. J lost 3 bases, V lost 10 bases, and 16 bases had no gene match. The CDR3 here is CATHLLTGVLDYGYTF. CDR3 sequence (DNA): TGTGCCACCCACCTATTGACAGGGGTCTTGGACTATGGCTACACCTTC.

Points on this clone: A clone one base away is much larger, so this may be a read error. The chain links TRBV27 to TRBJ2-3; D unclear. Trimming removed 2 bases at V and 8 bases at J, with 11 bases between. The length of the CDR3 is 13 residues. CDR1 MNHEY and CDR2 SMNVEV come from the germline V gene (reference sequence). The CDR3 nucleotides read TGTGCCAGCAGTTTAAGCCGCGCAGGTACGCAGTATTTT. Its translation: CASSLSRAGTQYF.

This chain links TRBV19 with TRBJ1-5, with D possibly TRBD1 on 5 matching bases. V lost 3 bases and J lost 2, with 17 bases in between. Germline CDR1 and CDR2: LNHDA and SQIVND (reference sequence). This CDR3 has 17 residues. The CDR3 is CASSIPAGWGGNQPQHF. The DNA for the CDR3 is TGTGCCAGTAGTATCCCCGCCGGGTGGGGGGGCAATCAGCCCCAGCATTTT.

As to this clone: One end of the junction does not line up with germline, which may come from a read error. The chain couples TRBV7-8 to TRBJ1-2; 7 nucleotides match TRBD1. The CDR3 length is 15 residues. CDR1 and CDR2 (germline): SGHVS, FQNEAQ. The CDR3 spells CASSLADRLNYGYTF. DNA for the CDR3: TGTGCCAGCAGCCTAGCGGACAGGTTGAACTATGGCTACACCTTC.

With regard to this clone: A read error is possible here, since a much larger clone lies one base away. The chain links TRBV15 to TRBJ2-5; TRBD1 agrees at 10 bases. With V trimmed by 0 bases and J by 11 bases, 3 bases remained unmatched. In germline, CDR1 is LNHNV, CDR2 YYDKDF (reference sequence). The CDR3 sequence is 13 residues long. In DNA form, the CDR3 reads TGTGCCACCAGCAGAGACACGGACAGGGGGCAGTACTTC. It is translated as CATSRDTDRGQYF. Full variable domain (rest looked up from reference TRBV15 and TRBJ2-5): DAMVIQNPRYQVTQFGKPVTLSCSQTLNHNVMYWYQQKSSQAPKLLFHYYDKDFNNEADTPDNFQSRRPNTSFCFLDIRSPGLGDTAMYLCATSRDTDRGQYFGPGTRLLVL.

The chain couples TRBV19 to TRBJ2-1; 8 bases map to TRBD2. The CDR3 loop spans 17 amino acids. Looked up from germline, CDR1 is LNHDA and CDR2 is SQIVND (reference sequence). Trimming cost V 4 bases and J 2 bases; bases outside gene matches: 10. This chain's CDR3 is CASSTPLGSGTYNEQFF. Written as DNA, the CDR3 is TGTGCCAGTAGTACCCCCCTTGGTAGCGGGACCTACAATGAGCAGTTCTTC.

The CDR3 bases are TGTGCCAGCAGCGTAGGGTGGCAAGAGACCCAGTACTTC. Protein product: CASSVGWQETQYF. The V call is TRBV9, the J call TRBJ2-7; D is undetermined. The J call could be wrong; TRBJ2-5 is a better fit for the DNA end. The CDR3 totals 13 residues. The germline V gene encodes CDR1 SGDLS and CDR2 YYNGEE.

This clone occurred a few times. The chain links TRBV28 to TRBJ2-2; 7 bases map to TRBD2. This CDR3 spans 12 amino acids. Germline V gives CDR1 MDHEN, CDR2 SYDVKM. V shed 8 bases, J shed 5 bases, and the junction held 2 bases outside the gene matches. DNA for the CDR3: TGTGCCAGCCGGCGGGAGACCGGGGAGCTGTTTTTT. It codes for CASRRETGELFF.

Note on this clone: With a far larger clone one base away, a read error is the likely cause. The V call is TRBV30, the J call TRBJ2-5, with D unclear. CDR3 length: 14 residues. Germline CDR1 and CDR2: GTSNPN and SVGIG (reference sequence). V dropped 5 bases and J dropped 4 bases, with 17 bases sitting between them. For the CDR3, the DNA is TGTGCCTGGGGTCAAAGCCCCATAGGAGAGACCCAGTACTTC. Translated: CAWGQSPIGETQYF.

This clone was detected once. The chain employs TRBV28 and TRBJ1-4; TRBD1 agrees at 8 bases. Germline CDR1 is MDHEN and CDR2 is SYDVKM. This CDR3 has 17 amino acids. J gave up 3 bases and V 2 bases, and 8 bases lay outside the gene matches. The CDR3 DNA follows: TGTGCCAGCAGTTTACAGGGGGCGACAGGGGCTAATGAAAAACTGTTTTTT. Protein: CASSLQGATGANEKLFF.

The chain couples TRBV5-1 to TRBJ2-1; the match to TRBD2 covers 14 bases. J lost 3 bases, V lost 4 bases, and 9 bases had no gene match. CDR3 size: 18 residues. CDR1 SGHRS and CDR2 YFSETQ come from the germline V gene. The CDR3 loop reads CASSGGLAGVLDYNEQFF. The DNA for the CDR3 is TGCGCCAGCAGCGGGGGACTAGCGGGAGTTCTAGACTACAATGAGCAGTTCTTC.

In its sample, this clone was seen once. The chain uses TRBV21-1 and TRBJ1-1; the DNA was not used to check the table's D call, TRBD1. TRBV21-1 corresponds to a pseudogene. The CDR3 contains 18 residues. The CDR3 DNA is TGTGCCAGCAGCAAAGGGGAAAAAGGGGTTCCTTTAAACACTGAAGCTTTCTTT. Amino acid sequence: CASSKGEKGVPLNTEAFF.

The chain uses TRBV6-4 and TRBJ1-5, with no clear D. CDR1 and CDR2 (germline): MRHNA, SNTAGT. The CDR3 covers 14 residues. Trimming cost V 3 bases and J 7 bases, with 13 bases left between them. The CDR3: CASSEYRREQPQHF. For the CDR3, the DNA is TGTGCCAGCAGTGAATATAGGCGCGAACAGCCCCAGCATTTT.

The rearrangement uses TRBV11-3 and TRBJ2-7; TRBD1 might be the D (5 bases). The CDR3 consists of 13 residues. CDR1 and CDR2 from the germline V gene are SGHNT and YENEEA. Trimming took 1 base from V and 6 from J, leaving 10 bases between them. Written as DNA, the CDR3 is TGTGCCAGCAGCTTAGGCAGGGTTCGCGAGCAGTACTTC. Amino acids: CASSLGRVREQYF.

The chain recombines TRBV15 with TRBJ2-5; D remains unclear. The CDR3 sequence is 13 residues long. The germline V gene encodes CDR1 LNHNV and CDR2 YYDKDF (reference sequence). V was clipped by 1 base and J by 3 bases, with 6 bases between them. The CDR3 protein is CATSRAREETQYF. The CDR3 DNA sequence: TGTGCCACCAGCAGAGCTAGAGAAGAGACCCAGTACTTC.

In the case of this clone: Without the conserved terminal phenylalanine or tryptophan, this CDR3 likely stems from a read error. The gene calls are TRBV6-5 and TRBJ1-1, with TRBD1 as a possible D gene (5 bases). V was clipped by 4 bases and J by 4 bases, with 10 bases between them. The CDR3 spans 13 residues. CDR1 and CDR2 (germline): MNHEY, SVGAGI. The CDR3 region is CASSSLGGTEAFS. Here the CDR3 DNA reads TGTGCCAGCAGTTCCCTCGGGGGCACTGAAGCTTTCTCT.

This clone has only a few counts. This chain uses TRBV19 with TRBJ2-2, with D possibly TRBD1 on 6 matching bases. CDR3 size: 15 residues. In germline, CDR1 is LNHDA, CDR2 SQIVND (reference sequence). Trimming removed 10 bases at V and 3 bases at J, with 18 bases between. In DNA form, the CDR3 reads TGTGCCACCCGTCCAGCAGGGGCCGACACCGGGGAGCTGTTTTTT. It yields the protein CATRPAGADTGELFF.

This clone has just one count. The conserved closing phenylalanine or tryptophan is absent in this CDR3, likely reflecting a read error. This chain connects TRBV4-3 to TRBJ2-2, with 10 bases aligning to TRBD2. Germline CDR1 reads LGHNA; CDR2 reads YSLEER. Trimming at V came to 1 base and at J to 6 bases, leaving 8 bases not matched to a gene. This CDR3 is built from 17 residues. The CDR3: CASSQAGLAIVAGELFL. In nucleotides, the CDR3 is TGCGCCAGCAGCCAAGCGGGACTAGCGATAGTCGCCGGGGAGCTGTTTCTT.

This clone has only a few counts. The V gene is TRBV7-8, the J gene TRBJ2-7; possible D gene TRBD2, 5 bases. The CDR3 loop spans 16 amino acids. The V end lost 1 base, the J end lost 2 bases, and 15 bases lay between the germline ends. CDR1 and CDR2 (germline): SGHVS, FQNEAQ. The CDR3 bases are TGTGCCAGCAGCTTAGGGGCTAGCCCTATCGCCTACGAGCAGTACTTC. Its protein is CASSLGASPIAYEQYF.

This clone was counted once. This chain links TRBV10-3 with TRBJ1-1, with D hard to call. V lost 4 bases to trimming and J lost 4 bases, with 19 bases between them. Germline CDR1 reads ENHRY; CDR2 reads SYGVKD. The CDR3 has 16 residues. As DNA, the CDR3 is TGTGCCATCAGTGTTGGGGAGAGGGAGGAGGGCACTGAAGCTTTCTTT. Amino acids: CAISVGEREEGTEAFF.

In its sample, this clone was seen once. V usage is TRBV28 and J usage is TRBJ2-7; 7 nucleotides match TRBD1. The CDR3 has 14 amino acids. From germline, CDR1 is MDHEN and CDR2 SYDVKM. J gave up 7 bases and V 4 bases, and 10 bases lay outside the gene matches. In DNA form, the CDR3 reads TGTGCCAGCAGTTGGGGACAGACCTTGGGAGAGCAGTACTTC. It yields the protein CASSWGQTLGEQYF.

This clone was detected a few times. The chain carries TRBV5-4 and TRBJ1-2; TRBD1 is a possible D gene (5 bases). V lost 5 bases and J 4 bases, leaving 15 bases between the germline ends. This CDR3 is 14 amino acids long. CDR1 and CDR2 from the germline V gene are SGHNT and YYREEE (reference sequence). The CDR3 DNA reads TGTGCCAGCAGGAACATTGCGGGGGGCTATGGCTACACCTTC. It specifies CASRNIAGGYGYTF.